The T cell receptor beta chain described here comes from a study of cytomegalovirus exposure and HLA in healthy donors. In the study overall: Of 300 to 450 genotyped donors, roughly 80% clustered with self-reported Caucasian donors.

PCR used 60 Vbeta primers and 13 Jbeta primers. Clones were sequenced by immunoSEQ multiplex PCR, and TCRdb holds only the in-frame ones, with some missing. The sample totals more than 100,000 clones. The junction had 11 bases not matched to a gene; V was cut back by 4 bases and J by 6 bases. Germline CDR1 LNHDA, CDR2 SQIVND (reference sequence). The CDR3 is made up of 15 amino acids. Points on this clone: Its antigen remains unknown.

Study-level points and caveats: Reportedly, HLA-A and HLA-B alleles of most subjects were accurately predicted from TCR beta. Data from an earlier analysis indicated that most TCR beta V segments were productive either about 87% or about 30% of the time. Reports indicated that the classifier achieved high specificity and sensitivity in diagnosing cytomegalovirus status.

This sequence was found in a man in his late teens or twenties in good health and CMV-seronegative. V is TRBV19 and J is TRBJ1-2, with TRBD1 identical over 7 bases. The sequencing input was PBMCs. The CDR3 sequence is CASSTQTNRGDGYTF. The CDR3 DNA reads TGTGCCAGTAGTACCCAAACCAACAGGGGAGATGGCTACACCTTC. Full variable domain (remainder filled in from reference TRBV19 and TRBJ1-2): DGGITQSPKYLFRKEGQNVTLSCEQNLNHDAMYWYRQDPGQGLRLIYYSQIVNDFQKGDIAEGYSVSREKKESFPLTVTSAQKNPTAFYLCASSTQTNRGDGYTFGSGTRLTVV.